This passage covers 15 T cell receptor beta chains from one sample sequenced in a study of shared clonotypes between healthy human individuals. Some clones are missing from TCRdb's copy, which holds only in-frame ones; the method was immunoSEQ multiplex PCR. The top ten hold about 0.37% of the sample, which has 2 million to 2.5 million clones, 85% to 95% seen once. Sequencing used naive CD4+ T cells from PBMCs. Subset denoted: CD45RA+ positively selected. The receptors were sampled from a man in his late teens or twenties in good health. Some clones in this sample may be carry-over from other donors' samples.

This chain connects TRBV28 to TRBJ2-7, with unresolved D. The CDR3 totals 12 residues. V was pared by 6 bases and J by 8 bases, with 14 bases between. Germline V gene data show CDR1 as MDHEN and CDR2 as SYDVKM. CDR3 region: CASSPQETKQYF. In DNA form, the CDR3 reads TGTGCCAGCAGCCCGCAGGAAACCAAGCAGTACTTC.

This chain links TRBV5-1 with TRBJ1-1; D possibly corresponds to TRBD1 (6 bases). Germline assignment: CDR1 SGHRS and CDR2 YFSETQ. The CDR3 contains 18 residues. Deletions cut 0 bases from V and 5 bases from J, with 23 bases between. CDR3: CASSLAGQLLSSGTEAFF. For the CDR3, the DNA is TGCGCCAGCAGCTTGGCCGGACAGCTCCTCTCCTCGGGGACTGAAGCTTTCTTT. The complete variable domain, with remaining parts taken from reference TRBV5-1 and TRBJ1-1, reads KAGVTQTPRYLIKTRGQQVTLSCSPISGHRSVSWYQQTPGQGLQFLFEYFSETQRNKGNFPGRFSGRQFSNSRSEMNVSTLELGDSALYLCASSLAGQLLSSGTEAFFGQGTRLTVV.

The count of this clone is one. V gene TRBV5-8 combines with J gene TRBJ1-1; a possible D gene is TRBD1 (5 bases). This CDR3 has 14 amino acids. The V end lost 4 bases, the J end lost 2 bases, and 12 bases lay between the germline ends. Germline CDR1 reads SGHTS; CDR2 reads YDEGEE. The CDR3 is CASSPRDLNTEAFF. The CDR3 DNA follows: TGTGCCAGCAGCCCCAGGGATCTAAACACTGAAGCTTTCTTT.

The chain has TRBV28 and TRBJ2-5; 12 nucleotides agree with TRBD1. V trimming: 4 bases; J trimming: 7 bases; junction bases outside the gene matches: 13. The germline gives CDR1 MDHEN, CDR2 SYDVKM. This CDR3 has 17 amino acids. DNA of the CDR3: TGTGCCAGCAGTTACCCCCTTGGGACAGGGGGCGCCGGGACCCAGTACTTC. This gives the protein CASSYPLGTGGAGTQYF.

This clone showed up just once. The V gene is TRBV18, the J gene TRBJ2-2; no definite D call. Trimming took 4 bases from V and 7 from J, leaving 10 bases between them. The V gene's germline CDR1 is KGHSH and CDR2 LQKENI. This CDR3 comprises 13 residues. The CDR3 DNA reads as TGTGCCAGCTCACAAGCCCGCAGCGGGGAGCTGTTTTTT. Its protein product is CASSQARSGELFF. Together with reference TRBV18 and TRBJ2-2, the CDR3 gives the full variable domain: NAGVMQNPRHLVRRRGQEARLRCSPMKGHSHVYWYRQLPEEGLKFMVYLQKENIIDESGMPKERFSAEFPKEGPSILRIQQVVRGDSAAYFCASSQARSGELFFGEGSRLTVL.

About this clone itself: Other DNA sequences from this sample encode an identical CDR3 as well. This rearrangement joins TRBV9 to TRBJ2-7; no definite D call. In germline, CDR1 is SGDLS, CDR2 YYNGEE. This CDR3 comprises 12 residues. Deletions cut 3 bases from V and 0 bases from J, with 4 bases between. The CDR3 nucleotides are TGTGCCAGCAGCGGCAGCTCCTACGAGCAGTACTTC. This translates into CASSGSSYEQYF. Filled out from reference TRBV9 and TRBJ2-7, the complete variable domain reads DSGVTQTPKHLITATGQRVTLRCSPRSGDLSVYWYQQSLDQGLQFLIQYYNGEERAKGNILERFSAQQFPDLHSELNLSSLELGDSALYFCASSGSSYEQYFGPGTRLTVT.

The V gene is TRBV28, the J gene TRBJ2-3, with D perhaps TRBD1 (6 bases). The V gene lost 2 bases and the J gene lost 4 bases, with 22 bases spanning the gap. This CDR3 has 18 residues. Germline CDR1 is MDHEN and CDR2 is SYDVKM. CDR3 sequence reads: CASSLPGTRVWAADTQYF. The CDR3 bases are TGTGCCAGCAGTTTACCCGGGACAAGGGTCTGGGCCGCAGATACGCAGTATTTT. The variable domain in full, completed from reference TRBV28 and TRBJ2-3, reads DVKVTQSSRYLVKRTGEKVFLECVQDMDHENMFWYRQDPGLGLRLIYFSYDVKMKEKGDIPEGYSVSREKKERFSLILESASTNQTSMYLCASSLPGTRVWAADTQYFGPGTRLTVL.

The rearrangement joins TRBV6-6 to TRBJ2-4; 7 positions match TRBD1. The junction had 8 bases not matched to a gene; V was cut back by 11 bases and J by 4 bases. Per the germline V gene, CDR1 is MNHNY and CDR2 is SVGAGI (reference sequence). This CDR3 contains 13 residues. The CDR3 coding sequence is TGTGCCGTCCGTGACAGGGAGAAAAACATTCAGTACTTC. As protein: CAVRDREKNIQYF.

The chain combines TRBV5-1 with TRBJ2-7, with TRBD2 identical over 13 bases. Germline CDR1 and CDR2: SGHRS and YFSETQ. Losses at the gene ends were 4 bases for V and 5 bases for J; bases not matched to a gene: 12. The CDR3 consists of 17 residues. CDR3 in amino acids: CASSPRTSGRSFHEQYF. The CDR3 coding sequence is TGCGCCAGCAGCCCTAGGACTAGCGGGAGATCCTTCCACGAGCAGTACTTC.

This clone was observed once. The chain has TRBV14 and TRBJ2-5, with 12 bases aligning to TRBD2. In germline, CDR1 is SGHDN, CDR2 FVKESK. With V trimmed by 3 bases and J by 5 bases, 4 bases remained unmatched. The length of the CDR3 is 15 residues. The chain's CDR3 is CASSHSLAGGETQYF. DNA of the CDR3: TGTGCCAGCAGCCATTCGCTAGCGGGAGGGGAGACCCAGTACTTC.

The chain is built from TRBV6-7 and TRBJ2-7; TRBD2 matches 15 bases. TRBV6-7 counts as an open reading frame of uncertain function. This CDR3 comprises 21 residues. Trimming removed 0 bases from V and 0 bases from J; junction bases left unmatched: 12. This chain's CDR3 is CASSYSGYRTSGRAFSYEQYF. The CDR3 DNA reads TGTGCCAGCAGTTACTCCGGGTACCGGACTAGCGGGAGGGCCTTCTCCTACGAGCAGTACTTC.

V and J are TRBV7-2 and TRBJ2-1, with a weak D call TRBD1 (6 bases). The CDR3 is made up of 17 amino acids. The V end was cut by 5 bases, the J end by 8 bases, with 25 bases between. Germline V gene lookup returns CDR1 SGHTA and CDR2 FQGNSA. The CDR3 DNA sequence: TGTGCCAGCAGCGCCCGACACGCAGGGGCGGTGTCGGATGAGCAGTTCTTC. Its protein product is CASSARHAGAVSDEQFF.

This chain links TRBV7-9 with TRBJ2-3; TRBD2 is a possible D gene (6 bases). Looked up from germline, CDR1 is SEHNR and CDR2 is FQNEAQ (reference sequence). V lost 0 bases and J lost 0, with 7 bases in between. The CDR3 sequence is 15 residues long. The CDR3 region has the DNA TGTGCCAGCAGCTTAGCGCGGGGTAGCACAGATACGCAGTATTTT. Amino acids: CASSLARGSTDTQYF.

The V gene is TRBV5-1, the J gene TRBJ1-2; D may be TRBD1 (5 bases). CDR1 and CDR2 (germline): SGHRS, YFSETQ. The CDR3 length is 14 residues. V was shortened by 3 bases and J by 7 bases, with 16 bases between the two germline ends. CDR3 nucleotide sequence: TGCGCCAGCAGCTCAGAAGGGGCGAGGGGTGGCTACACCTTC. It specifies CASSSEGARGGYTF. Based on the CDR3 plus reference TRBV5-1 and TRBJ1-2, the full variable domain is KAGVTQTPRYLIKTRGQQVTLSCSPISGHRSVSWYQQTPGQGLQFLFEYFSETQRNKGNFPGRFSGRQFSNSRSEMNVSTLELGDSALYLCASSSEGARGGYTFGSGTRLTVV.

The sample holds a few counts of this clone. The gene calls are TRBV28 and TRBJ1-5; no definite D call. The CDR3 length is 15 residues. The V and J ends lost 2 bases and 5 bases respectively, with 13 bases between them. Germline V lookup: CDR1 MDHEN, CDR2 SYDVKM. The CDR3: CASSLIPPADQPQHF. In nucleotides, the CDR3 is TGTGCCAGCAGTTTAATCCCTCCCGCGGATCAGCCCCAGCATTTT.